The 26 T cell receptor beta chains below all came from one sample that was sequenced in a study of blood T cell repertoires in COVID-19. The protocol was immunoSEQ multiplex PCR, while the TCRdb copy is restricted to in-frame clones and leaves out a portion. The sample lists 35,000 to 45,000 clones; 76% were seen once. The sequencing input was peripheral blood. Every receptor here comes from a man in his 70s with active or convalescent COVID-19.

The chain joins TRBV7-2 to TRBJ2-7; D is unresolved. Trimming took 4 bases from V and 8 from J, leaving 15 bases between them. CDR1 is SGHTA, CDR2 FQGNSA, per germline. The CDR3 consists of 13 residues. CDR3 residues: CASSSLGAVQQYF. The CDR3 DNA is TGTGCCAGCAGCTCCCTAGGTGCTGTGCAGCAGTACTTC.

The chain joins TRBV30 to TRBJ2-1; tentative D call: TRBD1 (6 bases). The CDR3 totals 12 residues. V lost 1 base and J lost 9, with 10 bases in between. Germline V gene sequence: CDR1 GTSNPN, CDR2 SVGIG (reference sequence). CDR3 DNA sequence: TGTGCCTGGAGTGGGGGGCCGGGTGAGCAGTTCTTC. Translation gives CAWSGGPGEQFF.

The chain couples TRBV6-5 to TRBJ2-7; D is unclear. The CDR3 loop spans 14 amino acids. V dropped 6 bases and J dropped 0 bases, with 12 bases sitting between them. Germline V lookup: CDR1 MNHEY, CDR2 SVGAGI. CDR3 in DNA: TGTGCCAGCAGCAACTATAAAAGCTCCTACGAGCAGTACTTC. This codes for CASSNYKSSYEQYF.

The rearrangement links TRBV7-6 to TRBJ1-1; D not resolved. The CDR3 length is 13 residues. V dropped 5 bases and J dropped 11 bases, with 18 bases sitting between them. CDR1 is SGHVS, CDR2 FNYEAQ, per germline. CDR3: CASSLEPNSGAFF. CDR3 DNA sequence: TGTGCCAGCAGCCTCGAGCCGAACAGCGGGGCTTTCTTT.

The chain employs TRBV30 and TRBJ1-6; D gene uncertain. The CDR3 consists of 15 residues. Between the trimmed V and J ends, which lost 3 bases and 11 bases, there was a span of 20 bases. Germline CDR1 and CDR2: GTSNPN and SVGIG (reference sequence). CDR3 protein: CAWSPFGGSMAPLHF. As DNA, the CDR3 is TGTGCCTGGAGCCCTTTCGGCGGTAGTATGGCACCCCTCCACTTT.

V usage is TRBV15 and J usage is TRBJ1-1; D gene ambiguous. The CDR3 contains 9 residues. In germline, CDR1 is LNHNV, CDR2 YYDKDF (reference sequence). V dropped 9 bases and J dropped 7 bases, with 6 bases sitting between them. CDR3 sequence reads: CATPIEAFF. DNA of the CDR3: TGTGCCACTCCAATTGAAGCTTTCTTT.

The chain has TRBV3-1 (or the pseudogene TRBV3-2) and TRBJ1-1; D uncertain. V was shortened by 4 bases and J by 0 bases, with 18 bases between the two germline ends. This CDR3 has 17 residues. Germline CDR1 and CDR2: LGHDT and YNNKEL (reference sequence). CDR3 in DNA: TGTGCCAGCAGCCCTCGACAATCCCTCAGCATGAACACTGAAGCTTTCTTT. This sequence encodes CASSPRQSLSMNTEAFF.

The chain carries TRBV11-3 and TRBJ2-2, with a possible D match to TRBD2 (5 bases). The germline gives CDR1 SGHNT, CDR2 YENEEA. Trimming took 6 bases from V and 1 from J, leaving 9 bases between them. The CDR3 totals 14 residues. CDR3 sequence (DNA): TGTGCCAGCAGTCGACGGGAGAACACCGGGGAGCTGTTTTTT. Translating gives CASSRRENTGELFF.

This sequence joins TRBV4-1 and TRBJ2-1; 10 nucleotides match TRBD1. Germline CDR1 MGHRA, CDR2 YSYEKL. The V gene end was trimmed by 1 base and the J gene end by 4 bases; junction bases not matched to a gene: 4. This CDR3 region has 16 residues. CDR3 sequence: CASSQAGTGVYNEQFF. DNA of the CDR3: TGCGCCAGCAGCCAAGCCGGGACAGGGGTTTACAATGAGCAGTTCTTC.

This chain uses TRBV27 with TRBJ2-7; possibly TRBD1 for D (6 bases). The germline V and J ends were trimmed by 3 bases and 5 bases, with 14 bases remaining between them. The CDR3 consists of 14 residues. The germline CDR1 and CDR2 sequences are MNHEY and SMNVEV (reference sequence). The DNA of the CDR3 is TGTGCCAGCAGTTTCGAGGGGGTGTCGGACGAGCAGTACTTC. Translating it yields CASSFEGVSDEQYF.

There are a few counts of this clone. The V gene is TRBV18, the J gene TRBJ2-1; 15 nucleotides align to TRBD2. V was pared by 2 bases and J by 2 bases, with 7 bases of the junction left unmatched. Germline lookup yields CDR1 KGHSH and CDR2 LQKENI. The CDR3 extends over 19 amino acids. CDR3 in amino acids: CASSPMGTSGGLPYNEQFF. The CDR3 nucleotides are TGTGCCAGCTCACCAATGGGGACTAGCGGGGGGTTACCCTACAATGAGCAGTTCTTC.

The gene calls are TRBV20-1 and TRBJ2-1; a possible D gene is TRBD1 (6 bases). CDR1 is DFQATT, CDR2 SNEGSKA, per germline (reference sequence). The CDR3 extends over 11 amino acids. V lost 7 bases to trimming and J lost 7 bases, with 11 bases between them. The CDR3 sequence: CSVYRANEQFF. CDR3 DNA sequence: TGCAGTGTATACAGGGCTAATGAGCAGTTCTTC.

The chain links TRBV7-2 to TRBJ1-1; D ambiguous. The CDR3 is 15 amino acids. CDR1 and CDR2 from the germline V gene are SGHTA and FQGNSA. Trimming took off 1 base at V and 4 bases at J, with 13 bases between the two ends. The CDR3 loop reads CASSLGGKASTEAFF. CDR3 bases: TGTGCCAGCAGCTTAGGAGGCAAAGCGAGCACTGAAGCTTTCTTT.

The CDR3 reads CASSLGQSGEQYF. CDR3 coding DNA: TGTGCCAGCAGTTTGGGACAGTCGGGCGAGCAGTACTTC. The rearrangement joins TRBV28 to TRBJ2-7; 7 nucleotides line up with TRBD1. The trim removed 3 bases at V and 6 bases at J, leaving 5 bases unmatched. This CDR3 contains 13 residues. Looked up from germline, CDR1 is MDHEN and CDR2 is SYDVKM.

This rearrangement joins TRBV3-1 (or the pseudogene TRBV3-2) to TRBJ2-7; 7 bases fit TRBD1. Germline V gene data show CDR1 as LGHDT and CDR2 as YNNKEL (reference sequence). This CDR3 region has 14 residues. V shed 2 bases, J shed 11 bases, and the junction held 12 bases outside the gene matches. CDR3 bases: TGTGCCAGCAGCCAACCGGGACAGACGGGCCGGGAGTACTTC. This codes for CASSQPGQTGREYF.

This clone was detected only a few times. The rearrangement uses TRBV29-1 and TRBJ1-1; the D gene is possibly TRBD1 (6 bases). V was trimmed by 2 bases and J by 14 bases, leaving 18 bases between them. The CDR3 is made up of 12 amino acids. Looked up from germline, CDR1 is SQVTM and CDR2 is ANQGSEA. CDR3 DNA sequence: TGCAGCGTTGAAACAGGGTTCCCGAGAGGGTTCTTT. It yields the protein CSVETGFPRGFF.

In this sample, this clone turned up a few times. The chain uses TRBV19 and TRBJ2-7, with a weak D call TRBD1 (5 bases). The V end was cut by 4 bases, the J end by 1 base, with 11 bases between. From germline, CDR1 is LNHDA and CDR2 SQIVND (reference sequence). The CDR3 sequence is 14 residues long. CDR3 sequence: CASSTQVGSYEQYF. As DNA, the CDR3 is TGTGCCAGTAGTACACAGGTGGGTTCCTACGAGCAGTACTTC.

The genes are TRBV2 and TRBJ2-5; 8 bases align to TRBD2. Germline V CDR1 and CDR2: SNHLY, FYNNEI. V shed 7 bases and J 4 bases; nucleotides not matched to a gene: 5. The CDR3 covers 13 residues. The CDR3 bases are TGTGCCAGCATTAGTACTAGCGGAGAGACCCAGTACTTC. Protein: CASISTSGETQYF.

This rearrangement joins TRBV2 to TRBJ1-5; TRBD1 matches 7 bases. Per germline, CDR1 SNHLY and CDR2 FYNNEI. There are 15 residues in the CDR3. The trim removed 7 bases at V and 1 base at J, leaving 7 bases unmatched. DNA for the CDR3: TGTGCCAGCACGAGGGACAGTGGGAGCAATCAGCCCCAGCATTTT. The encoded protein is CASTRDSGSNQPQHF.

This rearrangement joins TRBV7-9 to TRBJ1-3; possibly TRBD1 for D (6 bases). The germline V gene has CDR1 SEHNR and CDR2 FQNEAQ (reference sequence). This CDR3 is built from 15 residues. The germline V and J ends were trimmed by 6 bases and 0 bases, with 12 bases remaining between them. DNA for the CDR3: TGTGCCAGCAGTCTTCAGGGGACCTCTGGAAACACCATATATTTT. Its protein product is CASSLQGTSGNTIYF.

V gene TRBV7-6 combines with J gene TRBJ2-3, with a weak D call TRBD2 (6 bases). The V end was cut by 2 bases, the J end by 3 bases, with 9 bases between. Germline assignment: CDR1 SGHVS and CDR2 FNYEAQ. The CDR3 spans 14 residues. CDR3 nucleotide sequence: TGTGCCAGCAGCTTACGGGGGTTGACAGATACGCAGTATTTT. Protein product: CASSLRGLTDTQYF.

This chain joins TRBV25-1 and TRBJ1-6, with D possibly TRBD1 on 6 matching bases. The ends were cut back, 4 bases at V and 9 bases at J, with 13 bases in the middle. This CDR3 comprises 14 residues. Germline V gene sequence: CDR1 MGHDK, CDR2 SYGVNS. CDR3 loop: CASSARGSGSPLHF. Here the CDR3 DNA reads TGTGCCAGCAGTGCAAGGGGGTCAGGTTCACCCCTCCACTTT.

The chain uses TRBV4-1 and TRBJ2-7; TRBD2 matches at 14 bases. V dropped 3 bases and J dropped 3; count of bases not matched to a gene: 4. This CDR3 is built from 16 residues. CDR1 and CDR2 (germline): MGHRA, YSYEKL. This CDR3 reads CASSQGLAGAIYEQYF. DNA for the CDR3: TGCGCCAGCAGCCAGGGACTAGCGGGGGCGATCTACGAGCAGTACTTC.

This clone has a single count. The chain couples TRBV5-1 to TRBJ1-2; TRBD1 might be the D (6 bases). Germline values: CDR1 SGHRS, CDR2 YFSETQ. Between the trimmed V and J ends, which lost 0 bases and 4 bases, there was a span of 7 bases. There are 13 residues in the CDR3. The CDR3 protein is CASSLEGGYGYTF. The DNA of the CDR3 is TGCGCCAGCAGCTTGGAAGGGGGCTATGGCTACACCTTC.

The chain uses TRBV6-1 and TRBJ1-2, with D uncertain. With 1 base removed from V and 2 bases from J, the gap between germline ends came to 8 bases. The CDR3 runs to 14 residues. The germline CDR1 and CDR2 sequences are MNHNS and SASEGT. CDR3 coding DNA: TGTGCCAGCAGTGAAGGCCCGGGGAACTATGGCTACACCTTC. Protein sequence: CASSEGPGNYGYTF.

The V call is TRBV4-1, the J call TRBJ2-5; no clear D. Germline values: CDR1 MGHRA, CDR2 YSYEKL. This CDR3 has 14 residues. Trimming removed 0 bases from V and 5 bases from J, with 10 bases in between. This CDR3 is CASSQEKMRETQYF. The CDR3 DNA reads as TGCGCCAGCAGCCAAGAAAAAATGCGGGAGACCCAGTACTTC.